This TCR beta chain was identified during a study of cytomegalovirus exposure and HLA in healthy donors. Whole-study context: A prior study identified over 100 million unique TCR beta sequences from roughly 170 million T cells.

The PCR contained 60 Vbeta and 13 Jbeta primers. Per the study methods: Later reanalysis found 80 million or so unique TCR beta chains, 9 million to 12 million of them shared. Assay used: immunoSEQ multiplex PCR; TCRdb lists only in-frame clones, some missing. That table is the source of V, J and clone size, and D and trimming were worked out from the DNA. Among over 85,000 clones listed, approximately 70% were seen once. CDR3 length: 18 amino acids. Germline CDR1 reads SEHNR; CDR2 reads FQNEAQ (reference sequence). The V and J ends lost 0 bases and 0 bases respectively, with 18 bases between them. Material: PBMCs. This receptor was taken from a man aged 25-45 years in good health and CMV-seronegative. The chain combines TRBV7-9 with TRBJ2-7, with unresolved D. The CDR3 DNA reads as TGTGCCAGCAGCTTAGCGACGTCCAACCTTTGGAGCTCCTACGAGCAGTACTTC. Translating gives CASSLATSNLWSSYEQYF.